The 4 T cell receptor beta chains presented below share a single source sample, sequenced in a study of PD-1 blockade in classical Hodgkin lymphoma. All the patients suffered relapse after autologous stem cell transplantation, and brentuximab vedotin exposure differed. Sequencing was performed with immunoSEQ multiplex PCR; in TCRdb, only in-frame clones are kept and a portion is missing. The table lists about 97,000 clones, roughly 84% of them singletons, with 12% in the top ten. This specimen was peripheral blood mononuclear cells (PBMCs), taken at baseline. These receptors came from a human donor with classical Hodgkin lymphoma.

This chain connects TRBV20-1 to TRBJ2-1; the D is unclear. V dropped 7 bases and J dropped 3 bases, with 7 bases sitting between them. In germline, CDR1 is DFQATT, CDR2 SNEGSKA (reference sequence). The CDR3 is 11 residues long. The CDR3 nucleotides read TGCAGTGTGCACTACTACAATGAGCAGTTCTTC. It yields the protein CSVHYYNEQFF.

This clone was detected only a few times. J is TRBJ2-7 and V is TRBV7-6; D is unresolved. The CDR3 contains 10 residues. The germline V gene has CDR1 SGHVS and CDR2 FNYEAQ. Trimming removed 11 bases at V and 3 bases at J, with 8 bases between. The CDR3: CAPSDYEQYF. The CDR3 nucleotides read TGTGCCCCCTCCGACTACGAGCAGTACTTC.

The CDR3 sequence: CAITPQGVDEQFF. The DNA for the CDR3 is TGTGCCATCACTCCCCAGGGGGTTGATGAGCAGTTCTTC. This chain joins TRBV10-3 and TRBJ2-1; 7 bases are shared with TRBD1. The CDR3 runs 13 residues. The germline V gene has CDR1 ENHRY and CDR2 SYGVKD. Losses at the gene ends were 7 bases for V and 8 bases for J; bases not matched to a gene: 8.

The V and J genes are TRBV7-9 and TRBJ1-2; possible D gene TRBD1, 6 bases. The V gene lost 4 bases and the J gene lost 2 bases, with 20 bases spanning the gap. The germline V gene encodes CDR1 SEHNR and CDR2 FQNEAQ (reference sequence). The CDR3 extends over 17 amino acids. CDR3 in amino acids: CASSSSGRDTHNYGYTF. The CDR3 DNA follows: TGTGCCAGCAGCTCCTCGGGACGGGACACCCACAACTATGGCTACACCTTC.